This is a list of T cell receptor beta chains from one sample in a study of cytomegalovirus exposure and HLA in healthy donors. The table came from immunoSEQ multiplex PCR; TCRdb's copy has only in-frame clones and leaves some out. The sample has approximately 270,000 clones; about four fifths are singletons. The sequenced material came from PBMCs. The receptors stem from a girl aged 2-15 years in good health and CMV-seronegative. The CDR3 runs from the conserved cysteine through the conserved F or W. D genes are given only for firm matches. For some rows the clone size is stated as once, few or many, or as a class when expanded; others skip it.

CDR3nt: TGTGCCAGCAGCTTATTCGGACTAGCGTGGAAGACCCAGTACTTC; CDR3aa: CASSLFGLAWKTQYF; abundance: .; v_gene: TRBV7-8; d_gene: TRBD2; j_gene: TRBJ2-5
CDR3nt: TGTGCCATCAGTGAGTTGTCGGACAGCCGGAATGAAAAACTGTTTTTT; CDR3aa: CAISELSDSRNEKLFF; abundance: .; v_gene: TRBV10-3; d_gene: .; j_gene: TRBJ1-4
CDR3nt: TGTGCCAGTACATACAGCGGGGGCGCGTCAAATGAGCAGTTCTTC; CDR3aa: CASTYSGGASNEQFF; abundance: .; v_gene: TRBV19; d_gene: TRBD2; j_gene: TRBJ2-1
CDR3nt: TGTGCCAGCAGCTTAGTGAATCGGGGGTCCTACGAGCAGTACTTC; CDR3aa: CASSLVNRGSYEQYF; abundance: .; v_gene: TRBV11-1; d_gene: .; j_gene: TRBJ2-7
CDR3nt: TGTGCCAGCAGTGCGGGAGATCGCACAGATACGCAGTATTTT; CDR3aa: CASSAGDRTDTQYF; abundance: .; v_gene: TRBV28; d_gene: TRBD2; j_gene: TRBJ2-3
CDR3nt: TGTGCCAGTAGTCGACCGCTGTACGGGGATGGGGCCAACGTCCTGACTTTC; CDR3aa: CASSRPLYGDGANVLTF; abundance: .; v_gene: TRBV19; d_gene: .; j_gene: TRBJ2-6
CDR3nt: TGTGCCTGGAGTGTAAGCTCCGCTGGAAAACTGTTTTTT; CDR3aa: CAWSVSSAGKLFF; abundance: .; v_gene: TRBV30; d_gene: .; j_gene: TRBJ1-4
CDR3nt: TGTGCCAGCCGATCGCCGGGTCCGAACGATTTCTTT; CDR3aa: CASRSPGPNDFF; abundance: .; v_gene: TRBV2; d_gene: .; j_gene: TRBJ1-1
CDR3nt: TGCGCCAGCAGCTCGACAGGGGAATCCTACGAGCAGTACTTC; CDR3aa: CASSSTGESYEQYF; abundance: .; v_gene: TRBV5-1; d_gene: TRBD1; j_gene: TRBJ2-7
CDR3nt: TGTGCCTGGAGTGTGAACAGCCAAGAGACCCAGTACTTC; CDR3aa: CAWSVNSQETQYF; abundance: .; v_gene: TRBV30; d_gene: .; j_gene: TRBJ2-5
CDR3nt: TGTGCCAGCAGACTATGGACAGGGGCAACCTACGAGCAGTACTTC; CDR3aa: CASRLWTGATYEQYF; abundance: .; v_gene: TRBV6-5; d_gene: TRBD1; j_gene: TRBJ2-7
CDR3nt: TGTGCCAGCAGTGCGGACAGGAACTATGGCTACACCTTC; CDR3aa: CASSADRNYGYTF; abundance: once; v_gene: TRBV6-1; d_gene: TRBD1; j_gene: TRBJ1-2
CDR3nt: TGTGCCAGCTCACCAAGGACAGGGGGGACATGGTCACCCCTCCACTTT; CDR3aa: CASSPRTGGTWSPLHF; abundance: .; v_gene: TRBV18; d_gene: TRBD1; j_gene: TRBJ1-6
CDR3nt: TGTGCCTGGAGTCCAGGGGACAGCCTAAATCAGCCCCAGCATTTT; CDR3aa: CAWSPGDSLNQPQHF; abundance: .; v_gene: TRBV30; d_gene: TRBD1; j_gene: TRBJ1-5
CDR3nt: TGTGCCAGCTCACCAGACAACAGGGGTGAAGCTTTCTTT; CDR3aa: CASSPDNRGEAFF; abundance: .; v_gene: TRBV18; d_gene: TRBD1; j_gene: TRBJ1-1
CDR3nt: TGTGCCATAGAGAACCCAGAGACCCAGTACTTC; CDR3aa: CAIENPETQYF; abundance: .; v_gene: TRBV6-1; d_gene: .; j_gene: TRBJ2-5
CDR3nt: TGTGCCATCAGTGAGTCGAGACGCCTAGCGGGGGCCTACGAGCAGTACTTC; CDR3aa: CAISESRRLAGAYEQYF; abundance: .; v_gene: TRBV10-3; d_gene: TRBD2; j_gene: TRBJ2-7
CDR3nt: TGCAGTGCTAGAGATGAGGCGGCACAGTACTTC; CDR3aa: CSARDEAAQYF; abundance: .; v_gene: TRBV20-1; d_gene: .; j_gene: TRBJ2-5
CDR3nt: TGTGCCAGCTCCCGCCAGTTTCGGGAGGATTCAACAGATACGCAGTATTTT; CDR3aa: CASSRQFREDSTDTQYF; abundance: .; v_gene: TRBV18; d_gene: TRBD2; j_gene: TRBJ2-3
CDR3nt: TGTGCCAGCGGTAGGGGGCTCGAGCAGTACTTC; CDR3aa: CASGRGLEQYF; abundance: .; v_gene: TRBV6-1; d_gene: TRBD1; j_gene: TRBJ2-7
CDR3nt: TGTGCCAGTAACTCTGAGACAGGGAACAGTCAGCCCCAGCATTTT; CDR3aa: CASNSETGNSQPQHF; abundance: few; v_gene: TRBV7-2; d_gene: TRBD1; j_gene: TRBJ1-5
CDR3nt: TGTGCCAGCAGCACGACCGGGACTAGCGGGTACAATGAGCAGTTCTTC; CDR3aa: CASSTTGTSGYNEQFF; abundance: .; v_gene: TRBV7-9; d_gene: TRBD2; j_gene: TRBJ2-1
CDR3nt: TGTGCCAGCAGCTTAGTTCGAATGGTCGGTTATAATGAAAAACTGTTTTTT; CDR3aa: CASSLVRMVGYNEKLFF; abundance: .; v_gene: TRBV7-9; d_gene: .; j_gene: TRBJ1-4
CDR3nt: TGTGCCAGCAGTTTTTACCCGGGATACTACGAGCAGTACTTC; CDR3aa: CASSFYPGYYEQYF; abundance: .; v_gene: TRBV27; d_gene: .; j_gene: TRBJ2-7
CDR3nt: TGTGCCAGCCAAATTAGCGGGAGGAGGGAGCTGTTTTTT; CDR3aa: CASQISGRRELFF; abundance: .; v_gene: TRBV6-5; d_gene: TRBD2; j_gene: TRBJ2-2
CDR3nt: TGCGCCAGCAGCTCGCAAGGACTAGCGGGAGTTAGTGAGCAGTTCTTC; CDR3aa: CASSSQGLAGVSEQFF; abundance: few; v_gene: TRBV5-1; d_gene: TRBD2; j_gene: TRBJ2-1
CDR3nt: TGTGCCAGCAGTTTCTGGGCGAACACTGAAGCTTTCTTT; CDR3aa: CASSFWANTEAFF; abundance: .; v_gene: TRBV28; d_gene: .; j_gene: TRBJ1-1
CDR3nt: TGCAGCGTTGAAGATCCCCAGGGTGTCGACGAGCAGTACTTC; CDR3aa: CSVEDPQGVDEQYF; abundance: .; v_gene: TRBV29-1; d_gene: .; j_gene: TRBJ2-7
CDR3nt: TGTGCCAGCAGCTTACGCGCTAGCGGCAAAGAGACCCAGTACTTC; CDR3aa: CASSLRASGKETQYF; abundance: .; v_gene: TRBV7-9; d_gene: TRBD2; j_gene: TRBJ2-5
CDR3nt: TGTGCCACCCGGAGGGAGTCCAGCCACTATGGCTACACCTTC; CDR3aa: CATRRESSHYGYTF; abundance: .; v_gene: TRBV28; d_gene: .; j_gene: TRBJ1-2
CDR3nt: TGTGCCAGCAGTTTACATAGCAATCAGCCCCAGCATTTT; CDR3aa: CASSLHSNQPQHF; abundance: .; v_gene: TRBV27; d_gene: .; j_gene: TRBJ1-5
CDR3nt: TGCGCCAGCAATGATGACGGGGGTTCCAATGAGCAGTTCTTC; CDR3aa: CASNDDGGSNEQFF; abundance: .; v_gene: TRBV10-1; d_gene: .; j_gene: TRBJ2-1
CDR3nt: TGCGCCAGCAGCTTGGCACTATCGGCCTACGAGCAGTACTTC; CDR3aa: CASSLALSAYEQYF; abundance: .; v_gene: TRBV5-1; d_gene: .; j_gene: TRBJ2-7
CDR3nt: TGTGCCAGCAGACGGGACAGGAAAAGCACAGATACGCAGTATTTT; CDR3aa: CASRRDRKSTDTQYF; abundance: .; v_gene: TRBV11-1; d_gene: TRBD1; j_gene: TRBJ2-3
CDR3nt: TGTGCCAGCAGCTTAATAGCGGGGCAGGGGGTGGTCGAGCAGTACTTC; CDR3aa: CASSLIAGQGVVEQYF; abundance: .; v_gene: TRBV13; d_gene: .; j_gene: TRBJ2-7
CDR3nt: TGTGCCACCAGAAAACAGGGACCTTTTCGTAATCAGCCCCAGCATTTT; CDR3aa: CATRKQGPFRNQPQHF; abundance: .; v_gene: TRBV19; d_gene: .; j_gene: TRBJ1-5
CDR3nt: TGCGCCAGCAGCGGAAAAGCGGGAGGGCCAACGGATACGCAGTATTTT; CDR3aa: CASSGKAGGPTDTQYF; abundance: .; v_gene: TRBV5-1; d_gene: TRBD2; j_gene: TRBJ2-3
CDR3nt: TGCAGCGTGGGAGGGGGCACAGATACGCAGTATTTT; CDR3aa: CSVGGGTDTQYF; abundance: .; v_gene: TRBV29-1; d_gene: TRBD2; j_gene: TRBJ2-3
CDR3nt: TGTGCCAGCAGCCAAGATACAGGGGGGAATGAGCAGTTCTTC; CDR3aa: CASSQDTGGNEQFF; abundance: .; v_gene: TRBV4-2; d_gene: TRBD1; j_gene: TRBJ2-1
CDR3nt: TGCGCCAGCACCCTGGGACTAGCGGGGGCCAATGAGCAGTTCTTC; CDR3aa: CASTLGLAGANEQFF; abundance: .; v_gene: TRBV4-1; d_gene: TRBD2; j_gene: TRBJ2-1
CDR3nt: TGTGCCAGCAGCCCGACGGGGATCGAAGCAACAGATACGCAGTATTTT; CDR3aa: CASSPTGIEATDTQYF; abundance: .; v_gene: TRBV7-9; d_gene: .; j_gene: TRBJ2-3
CDR3nt: TGTGCCAGCTCACCACCCAAAGGGGCTGGCGGGGAGCTGTTTTTT; CDR3aa: CASSPPKGAGGELFF; abundance: .; v_gene: TRBV18; d_gene: .; j_gene: TRBJ2-2
CDR3nt: TGTGCCAGAAGACCGGGGGATCGGCCCCAGCATTTT; CDR3aa: CARRPGDRPQHF; abundance: .; v_gene: TRBV7-8; d_gene: .; j_gene: TRBJ1-5
CDR3nt: TGCGCCAGCAGCCAAACATCGGGAGGCTCCTACGAGCAGTACTTC; CDR3aa: CASSQTSGGSYEQYF; abundance: .; v_gene: TRBV4-1; d_gene: TRBD2; j_gene: TRBJ2-7
CDR3nt: TGTGCCAGTAGTAGGATAGGGGGTACTGAAGCTTTCTTT; CDR3aa: CASSRIGGTEAFF; abundance: .; v_gene: TRBV19; d_gene: .; j_gene: TRBJ1-1
CDR3nt: TGTGCCAGTAGTTCGGGACAGGGTCATCAGCCCCAGCATTTT; CDR3aa: CASSSGQGHQPQHF; abundance: .; v_gene: TRBV19; d_gene: TRBD1; j_gene: TRBJ1-5
CDR3nt: TGTGCCAGCAGTTACTCGAGCGCCCATCAGCCCCAGCATTTT; CDR3aa: CASSYSSAHQPQHF; abundance: .; v_gene: TRBV6-5; d_gene: .; j_gene: TRBJ1-5
CDR3nt: TGCAGCGTTGAAGACGGGAGCTCCTACAATGAGCAGTTCTTC; CDR3aa: CSVEDGSSYNEQFF; abundance: .; v_gene: TRBV29-1; d_gene: .; j_gene: TRBJ2-1
CDR3nt: TGTGCCAGCAGCCTCCGGAGCGGCTATGGCTACACCTTC; CDR3aa: CASSLRSGYGYTF; abundance: .; v_gene: TRBV14; d_gene: .; j_gene: TRBJ1-2
CDR3nt: TGCGCCAGCAGCTTGGGACAGCAGAGCTCCTATAATTCACCCCTCCACTTT; CDR3aa: CASSLGQQSSYNSPLHF; abundance: .; v_gene: TRBV5-1; d_gene: .; j_gene: TRBJ1-6
CDR3nt: TGTGCCAGCAGCTTAGACGACAGGGAGAAGTATGGCTACACCTTC; CDR3aa: CASSLDDREKYGYTF; abundance: .; v_gene: TRBV11-2; d_gene: TRBD1; j_gene: TRBJ1-2
CDR3nt: TGTGCCAGCAGTTCTGGGGAGGGGGCAGCGGGAGTTGCTTTGTCCTACGAGCAGTACTTC; CDR3aa: CASSSGEGAAGVALSYEQYF; abundance: .; v_gene: TRBV5-4; d_gene: .; j_gene: TRBJ2-7
CDR3nt: TGTGCCAGCAGCGCCGGGGGATCCGGGGAGCTGTTTTTT; CDR3aa: CASSAGGSGELFF; abundance: .; v_gene: TRBV9; d_gene: .; j_gene: TRBJ2-2
CDR3nt: TGTGCCAGTAGAAATTTCGGGGAGAACACTGAAGCTTTCTTT; CDR3aa: CASRNFGENTEAFF; abundance: .; v_gene: TRBV19; d_gene: .; j_gene: TRBJ1-1
CDR3nt: TGTGCCAGCAGCCCCGGGACTAGCGCCGGCCGTGAGCAGTTCTTC; CDR3aa: CASSPGTSAGREQFF; abundance: .; v_gene: TRBV5-6; d_gene: TRBD2; j_gene: TRBJ2-1
CDR3nt: TGTGCCAGCAGTGACTCGAAAGCGGGGGACACCGGGGAGCTGTTTTTT; CDR3aa: CASSDSKAGDTGELFF; abundance: .; v_gene: TRBV6-4; d_gene: TRBD2; j_gene: TRBJ2-2
CDR3nt: TGTGCCTGGAGTGCCGCGACCCTCACGGGGAATCAGCCCCAGCATTTT; CDR3aa: CAWSAATLTGNQPQHF; abundance: .; v_gene: TRBV30; d_gene: .; j_gene: TRBJ1-5
CDR3nt: TGTGCCAGCACCTCCCCGGGGCGGGGCGACGAGCAGTACTTC; CDR3aa: CASTSPGRGDEQYF; abundance: .; v_gene: TRBV5-6; d_gene: .; j_gene: TRBJ2-7
CDR3nt: TGCAGCGTTGAAGTACTAGCGGGCCCACGAGTAGCCTACAATGAGCAGTTCTTC; CDR3aa: CSVEVLAGPRVAYNEQFF; abundance: .; v_gene: TRBV29-1; d_gene: TRBD2; j_gene: TRBJ2-1
CDR3nt: TGTGCCAGCAGTATCTCCGCTGAAGCTTTCTTT; CDR3aa: CASSISAEAFF; abundance: once; v_gene: TRBV28; d_gene: .; j_gene: TRBJ1-1